This T cell receptor beta chain was identified in a study of blood T cell repertoires in COVID-19. In the study overall: Samples representing acute and convalescent COVID-19 were sourced from the United States, Italy and Spain. PBMCs, B-cell-depleted T cells, or T cells provided the cDNA or gDNA that made up the material.

A word on this clone: Other DNA sequences of this sample code for an identical CDR3.

As originally analysed: Reference gene primer amplification yielded estimated nucleated cell counts. Only in-frame clones appear in the TCRdb table, and some are missing; sequencing was by immunoSEQ multiplex PCR. V, J and clone size are those of that table, while D and trimming were read from the DNA. The repertoire consists of under 200,000 clones, with roughly 87% occurring once and the leading ten covering 3% to 4.5%. Sequencing used peripheral blood. The receptor's source is a woman aged 55-70 years who had recovered from COVID-19.

In DNA, the CDR3 is TGCGCCAGCAGCTCAACAGCGAACACTGAAGCTTTCTTT. Translated, it gives CASSSTANTEAFF. The J gene is TRBJ1-1, the V gene TRBV5-1; D gene unclear. The germline V and J ends were trimmed by 3 bases and 1 base, with 7 bases remaining between them. Germline V gene data show CDR1 as SGHRS and CDR2 as YFSETQ. The CDR3 spans 13 residues.